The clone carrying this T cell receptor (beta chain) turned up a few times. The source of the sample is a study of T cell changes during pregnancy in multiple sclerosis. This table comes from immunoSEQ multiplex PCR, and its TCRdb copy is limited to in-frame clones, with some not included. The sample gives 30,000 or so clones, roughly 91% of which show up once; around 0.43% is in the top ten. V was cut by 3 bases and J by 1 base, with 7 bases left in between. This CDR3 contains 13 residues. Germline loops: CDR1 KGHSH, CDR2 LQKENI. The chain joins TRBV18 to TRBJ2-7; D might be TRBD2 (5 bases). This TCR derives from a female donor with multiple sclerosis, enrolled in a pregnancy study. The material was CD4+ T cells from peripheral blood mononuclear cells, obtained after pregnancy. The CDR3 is CASSPGESYEQYF. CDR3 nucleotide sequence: TGTGCCAGCTCACCCGGGGAATCCTACGAGCAGTACTTC.